A selection of T cell receptor beta chains follows, all from one sample in a study of T cell responses to AZD1222 COVID-19 vaccine. This table comes from immunoSEQ multiplex PCR, and its TCRdb copy is limited to in-frame clones, with some not included. Of some 150,000 clones in the sample, approximately 90% were seen once. Sequences were derived from peripheral blood, sampled 28 days after the second dose of the MenACWY control vaccine. These receptors were taken from an adult who received the MenACWY meningococcal vaccine as a control. Both conserved end residues are part of each CDR3. Each record gives: CDR3 protein, CDR3 DNA, V gene, D gene, clone size, J gene. A D gene is named only where the DNA matches it firmly. Clone size is shown for a subset of rows, as once, few, many or a class of expanded clone.

CDR3aa: CASSPPSGGAGEQYF; CDR3nt: TGTGCCAGCTCACCACCTTCAGGGGGCGCCGGCGAGCAGTACTTC; v_gene: TRBV18; d_gene: TRBD1; abundance: .; j_gene: TRBJ2-7
CDR3aa: CASSALEGDAYEQYF; CDR3nt: TGTGCCAGTAGTGCCCTTGAAGGGGATGCCTACGAGCAGTACTTC; v_gene: TRBV19; d_gene: .; abundance: few; j_gene: TRBJ2-7
CDR3aa: CASSWQGYGYTF; CDR3nt: TGTGCCAGTAGTTGGCAGGGCTATGGCTACACCTTC; v_gene: TRBV19; d_gene: .; abundance: .; j_gene: TRBJ1-2
CDR3aa: CASSERLAGRNIQYF; CDR3nt: TGTGCCAGCAGTGAACGGCTAGCGGGAAGAAACATTCAGTACTTC; v_gene: TRBV2; d_gene: TRBD2; abundance: .; j_gene: TRBJ2-4
CDR3aa: CASSLPGEITEAFF; CDR3nt: TGTGCCAGCAGTTTGCCAGGGGAGATCACTGAAGCTTTCTTT; v_gene: TRBV28; d_gene: .; abundance: .; j_gene: TRBJ1-1
CDR3aa: CASSLSENTEAFF; CDR3nt: TGTGCCAGCAGTTTGTCCGAGAACACTGAAGCTTTCTTT; v_gene: TRBV12-3/TRBV12-4; d_gene: .; abundance: .; j_gene: TRBJ1-1
CDR3aa: CAISGGGAQETQYF; CDR3nt: TGTGCCATCAGCGGAGGGGGGGCCCAAGAGACCCAGTACTTC; v_gene: TRBV10-3; d_gene: .; abundance: .; j_gene: TRBJ2-5
CDR3aa: CASRDGMNTEAFF; CDR3nt: TGTGCCAGCAGGGACGGAATGAACACTGAAGCTTTCTTT; v_gene: TRBV27; d_gene: .; abundance: .; j_gene: TRBJ1-1
CDR3aa: CAWAGTGGNEQYF; CDR3nt: TGTGCCTGGGCGGGGACAGGGGGGAACGAGCAGTACTTC; v_gene: TRBV30; d_gene: TRBD1; abundance: .; j_gene: TRBJ2-7
CDR3aa: CASRPGAGVANEQFF; CDR3nt: TGTGCCAGCAGGCCCGGGGCGGGAGTCGCAAATGAGCAGTTCTTC; v_gene: TRBV9; d_gene: TRBD2; abundance: .; j_gene: TRBJ2-1
CDR3aa: CASSLGSLRSPLHF; CDR3nt: TGTGCCAGCAGCTTGGGGTCCTTGAGGTCACCCCTCCACTTT; v_gene: TRBV5-6; d_gene: .; abundance: .; j_gene: TRBJ1-6
CDR3aa: CASSPGPGLTYNEQFF; CDR3nt: TGTGCCAGCAGCCCGGGGCCAGGACTAACCTACAATGAGCAGTTCTTC; v_gene: TRBV9; d_gene: .; abundance: .; j_gene: TRBJ2-1
CDR3aa: CSVENQLNTEAFF; CDR3nt: TGCAGCGTTGAGAACCAGTTAAACACTGAAGCTTTCTTT; v_gene: TRBV29-1; d_gene: .; abundance: few; j_gene: TRBJ1-1
CDR3aa: CASTKTANTGELFF; CDR3nt: TGTGCCAGCACTAAGACAGCCAACACCGGGGAGCTGTTTTTT; v_gene: TRBV28; d_gene: .; abundance: .; j_gene: TRBJ2-2
CDR3aa: CASSFPGQGATEAFF; CDR3nt: TGTGCCAGCAGCTTCCCTGGACAGGGGGCAACTGAAGCTTTCTTT; v_gene: TRBV3-1/TRBV3-2; d_gene: TRBD1; abundance: .; j_gene: TRBJ1-1
CDR3aa: CASSSGDSAPSPLHF; CDR3nt: TGTGCCAGCAGTAGCGGAGACAGCGCCCCTTCACCCCTCCACTTT; v_gene: TRBV28; d_gene: .; abundance: .; j_gene: TRBJ1-6
CDR3aa: CASRGPLQPQHF; CDR3nt: TGTGCCAGCAGAGGACCTCTTCAGCCCCAGCATTTT; v_gene: TRBV12-3/TRBV12-4; d_gene: .; abundance: .; j_gene: TRBJ1-5
CDR3aa: CASSRSLTSGSKADTQYF; CDR3nt: TGCGCCAGCAGCCGAAGCCTCACAAGCGGGAGTAAGGCAGATACGCAGTATTTT; v_gene: TRBV5-1; d_gene: TRBD2; abundance: .; j_gene: TRBJ2-3
CDR3aa: CASSQDRGIPGELFF; CDR3nt: TGCGCCAGCAGCCAGGACAGGGGGATTCCCGGGGAGCTGTTTTTT; v_gene: TRBV4-3; d_gene: TRBD1; abundance: .; j_gene: TRBJ2-2
CDR3aa: CASSGLGAGLSYNEQFF; CDR3nt: TGTGCCAGCTCAGGCTTAGGAGCCGGGCTCTCCTACAATGAGCAGTTCTTC; v_gene: TRBV28; d_gene: .; abundance: .; j_gene: TRBJ2-1
CDR3aa: CASSSTTGYGYTF; CDR3nt: TGTGCCAGCAGTTCAACAACGGGGTACGGCTACACCTTC; v_gene: TRBV7-2; d_gene: .; abundance: .; j_gene: TRBJ1-2
CDR3aa: CASSRDREETQYF; CDR3nt: TGTGCCAGCAGTCGGGACAGGGAAGAGACCCAGTACTTC; v_gene: TRBV12-3/TRBV12-4; d_gene: TRBD1; abundance: .; j_gene: TRBJ2-5
CDR3aa: CASSPDRGEAFF; CDR3nt: TGTGCCAGCTCACCTGACAGGGGGGAAGCTTTCTTT; v_gene: TRBV18; d_gene: TRBD1; abundance: .; j_gene: TRBJ1-1
CDR3aa: CASRDRGRGTQYF; CDR3nt: TGTGCCAGCAGGGACAGGGGCAGGGGGACCCAGTACTTC; v_gene: TRBV28; d_gene: TRBD1; abundance: .; j_gene: TRBJ2-5
CDR3aa: CASSVAVNTEAFF; CDR3nt: TGTGCCAGCAGCGTAGCAGTGAACACTGAAGCTTTCTTT; v_gene: TRBV9; d_gene: .; abundance: .; j_gene: TRBJ1-1
CDR3aa: CASSLLQGNSPLHF; CDR3nt: TGTGCCAGCAGCTTGTTACAGGGGAATTCACCCCTCCACTTT; v_gene: TRBV7-2; d_gene: TRBD1; abundance: .; j_gene: TRBJ1-6
CDR3aa: CASSPPGLAANEQFF; CDR3nt: TGTGCCAGCTCACCACCGGGACTAGCGGCTAATGAGCAGTTCTTC; v_gene: TRBV18; d_gene: TRBD2; abundance: .; j_gene: TRBJ2-1